This is a list of T cell receptor beta chains from one sample in a study of T cell responses to AZD1222 COVID-19 vaccine. Profiling relied on immunoSEQ multiplex PCR, and the TCRdb table lists in-frame clones only, not all of them. The sample lists around 120,000 clones, over 80% occurring once. The sample was peripheral blood, taken on day 0 of AZD1222 vaccination. All receptors derive from an adult in good health. The CDR3 runs from the conserved cysteine through the conserved F or W. Each record gives: D gene, V gene, J gene, CDR3 length, clone size, CDR3 protein, CDR3 DNA. D genes are given only for firm matches. Some rows mark clone size as missing; the rest say once, few, many or name a class of expanded clone.

TRBD1,TRBV10-1,TRBJ2-7,17,NA,CASSDQWGDRGMYEQYF,TGCGCCAGCAGTGACCAGTGGGGGGACAGGGGAATGTACGAGCAGTACTTC
NA,TRBV14,TRBJ1-6,15,few,CASSQEGVAYTPLHF,TGTGCCAGCAGCCAAGAGGGGGTTGCCTACACCCCCCTCCACTTT
TRBD1,TRBV27,TRBJ1-4,17,NA,CASSPTGQRFRLEKLFF,TGTGCCAGCAGTCCGACGGGACAGCGGTTCCGACTTGAAAAACTGTTTTTT
NA,TRBV7-2,TRBJ1-1,15,NA,CASSIGLGPVTEAFF,TGTGCCAGCAGCATAGGACTCGGGCCAGTTACTGAAGCTTTCTTT
NA,TRBV9,TRBJ2-4,15,few,CASSVATGAKNIQYF,TGTGCCAGCAGCGTAGCTACAGGGGCCAAAAACATTCAGTACTTC
NA,TRBV7-8,TRBJ1-3,12,NA,CASSPTGNTIYF,TGTGCCAGCAGCCCCACAGGAAACACCATATATTTT
NA,TRBV10-3,TRBJ2-7,14,few,CAISGKSESYEQYF,TGTGCCATCAGTGGTAAATCGGAATCCTACGAGCAGTACTTC
NA,TRBV7-9,TRBJ1-5,14,once,CASSAADGNQPQHF,TGTGCCAGCTCGGCCGCGGATGGCAATCAGCCCCAGCATTTT
TRBD2,TRBV7-2,TRBJ2-7,18,NA,CASSRYVYSGKSSYEQYF,TGTGCCAGCAGCCGCTATGTTTACAGCGGGAAGAGCTCCTACGAGCAGTACTTC
NA,TRBV9,TRBJ2-7,14,once,CASSVALLGYEQYF,TGTGCCAGCAGCGTAGCTTTGTTGGGCTACGAGCAGTACTTC
NA,TRBV6-5,TRBJ1-5,14,NA,CASKMTGYGQPQHF,TGTGCCAGCAAGATGACAGGTTATGGTCAGCCCCAGCATTTT
NA,TRBV25-1,TRBJ2-7,13,NA,CASSEYGTYEQYF,TGTGCCAGCAGTGAATATGGTACCTACGAGCAGTACTTC
TRBD1,TRBV5-1,TRBJ2-7,14,once,CASSLETGPYEQYF,TGCGCCAGCAGCTTAGAGACAGGGCCCTACGAGCAGTACTTC
NA,TRBV4-1,TRBJ1-3,14,NA,CASSQTDGRNTIYF,TGCGCCAGCAGCCAGACCGATGGGCGCAACACCATATATTTT
TRBD1,TRBV6-2/TRBV6-3,TRBJ1-2,14,NA,CASSSLGQIYGYTF,TGTGCCAGCAGTTCCCTGGGACAGATCTATGGCTACACCTTC
NA,TRBV6-2/TRBV6-3,TRBJ2-7,14,NA,CASSYSEETYEQYF,TGTGCCAGCAGTTACTCGGAAGAAACCTACGAGCAGTACTTC
TRBD1,TRBV24-1,TRBJ1-5,14,NA,CATSDRQGNQPQHF,TGTGCCACCAGTGACAGACAGGGGAATCAGCCCCAGCATTTT
TRBD2,TRBV6-1,TRBJ2-3,16,NA,CASSDELAGGPDTQYF,TGTGCCAGCAGTGACGAACTAGCGGGGGGCCCAGATACGCAGTATTTT
TRBD2,TRBV3-1/TRBV3-2,TRBJ2-7,15,NA,CASSPLAASSYEQYF,TGTGCCAGCAGCCCTCTAGCGGCGAGCTCCTACGAGCAGTACTTC
TRBD1,TRBV6-1,TRBJ2-6,16,NA,CASSGGQLSGANVLTF,TGTGCCAGCAGTGGGGGACAGCTCTCTGGGGCCAACGTCCTGACTTTC
NA,TRBV19,TRBJ1-1,12,NA,CASSLLNTEAFF,TGTGCCAGTAGTTTATTGAACACTGAAGCTTTCTTT
NA,TRBV12-3/TRBV12-4,TRBJ2-2,11,NA,CASSEGRELFF,TGTGCCAGCAGCGAAGGCCGGGAGCTGTTTTTT
NA,TRBV19,TRBJ1-1,14,NA,CASTFRFESTEAFF,TGTGCCAGCACGTTCAGGTTCGAAAGCACTGAAGCTTTCTTT
NA,TRBV5-4,TRBJ2-1,15,few,CASSEDVSSYNEQFF,TGTGCCAGCAGCGAGGACGTGAGCTCCTACAATGAGCAGTTCTTC
NA,TRBV21-1,TRBJ2-3,19,NA,CASSKVRGEEDPHTDTQYF,TGTGCCAGCAGCAAAGTTCGGGGGGAGGAAGATCCCCACACAGATACGCAGTATTTT
NA,TRBV6-5,TRBJ1-1,13,NA,CASSRGQNTEAFF,TGTGCCAGCAGTAGGGGACAGAACACTGAAGCTTTCTTT
NA,TRBV19,TRBJ2-1,14,NA,CASSIVAREGEQFF,TGTGCCAGTAGTATCGTAGCGAGAGAGGGTGAGCAGTTCTTC
NA,TRBV2,TRBJ2-3,13,NA,CASSSAGKDTQYF,TGTGCCAGCAGTTCTGCGGGGAAAGATACGCAGTATTTT